This entry lists 20 T cell receptor beta chains sequenced from one sample in a study of cytomegalovirus exposure and HLA in healthy donors (dated by TCRdb to about 2017). The library came from the immunoSEQ multiplex PCR assay. A mixture of 60 forward primers for TCR Vbeta segments and 13 reverse primers for TCR Jbeta segments was used in the multiplex PCR. TCRdb re-hosts the immuneACCESS table, in-frame sequences only. Its copies lack some clones; in the studies checked, an unresolved V gene accounts for under half of them, and the cause for the rest is not known. The sample yields under 95,000 clones; under 85% were counted once. Over 2% of the sample comes from the top ten. Source material: PBMCs. The receptors shown here come from a boy aged 5-17 years in good health and CMV-seronegative.

The rearrangement uses TRBV6-5 and TRBJ2-1, with D perhaps TRBD1 (5 bases). CDR1 and CDR2 (germline): MNHEY, SVGAGI. This CDR3 spans 16 amino acids. V was pared by 2 bases and J by 3 bases, with 14 bases between. CDR3 bases: TGTGCCAGCAGTTACGGGGCCCCCCTAATCTACAATGAGCAGTTCTTC. It codes for CASSYGAPLIYNEQFF.

The CDR3: CASSRGDKNTDTQYF. In DNA, the CDR3 is TGTGCCAGCAGTCGGGGGGATAAGAACACAGATACGCAGTATTTT. The rearrangement links TRBV28 to TRBJ2-3; TRBD2 aligns across 7 bases. The CDR3 sequence is 15 residues long. Germline V CDR1 and CDR2: MDHEN, SYDVKM. V was pared by 5 bases and J by 2 bases, with 7 bases of the junction left unmatched.

V is TRBV5-1 and J is TRBJ2-7, with D uncertain. The CDR3 extends over 14 amino acids. The V gene lost 0 bases and the J gene lost 0 bases, with 7 bases spanning the gap. Germline CDR1 and CDR2: SGHRS and YFSETQ. CDR3 nucleotide sequence: TGCGCCAGCAGCTTGGTCGTTAGCTCCTACGAGCAGTACTTC. Translated: CASSLVVSSYEQYF.

The count of this clone is one. The chain is built from TRBV4-1 and TRBJ2-3; 13 bases map to TRBD2. This CDR3 spans 15 amino acids. Germline CDR1 is MGHRA and CDR2 is YSYEKL. V dropped 4 bases and J dropped 4; count of bases not matched to a gene: 2. In DNA form, the CDR3 reads TGCGCCAGCAGCCCAACTAGCGGGGGGGCAGATACGCAGTATTTT. This sequence encodes CASSPTSGGADTQYF.

This chain links TRBV29-1 with TRBJ1-2; no definite D call. The ends were cut back, 4 bases at V and 3 bases at J, with 15 bases in the middle. The V gene's germline CDR1 is SQVTM and CDR2 ANQGSEA. This CDR3 contains 14 residues. This CDR3 reads CSVVWADPDYGYTF. The CDR3 DNA reads as TGCAGCGTTGTTTGGGCAGATCCAGACTATGGCTACACCTTC. The variable domain in full, with the rest retrieved from reference TRBV29-1 and TRBJ1-2, is SAVISQKPSRDICQRGTSLTIQCQVDSQVTMMFWYRQQPGQSLTLIATANQGSEATYESGFVIDKFPISRPNLTFSTLTVSNMSPEDSSIYLCSVVWADPDYGYTFGSGTRLTVV.

This clone was seen just once. The chain employs TRBV28 and TRBJ2-1, with no clear D. The V and J ends lost 5 bases and 4 bases respectively, with 3 bases between them. Germline V gives CDR1 MDHEN, CDR2 SYDVKM. The CDR3 runs to 11 residues. CDR3 DNA sequence: TGTGCCAGCAGTCGTTACAATGAGCAGTTCTTC. Translated: CASSRYNEQFF.

This rearrangement joins TRBV6-1 to TRBJ2-7, with a weak D call TRBD1 (6 bases). Germline CDR1 reads MNHNS; CDR2 reads SASEGT. The V gene lost 10 bases and the J gene lost 3 bases, with 16 bases spanning the gap. The length of the CDR3 is 13 residues. The CDR3 nucleotides are TGTGCCATCCTTAACAGGGCAAACTACGAGCAGTACTTC. It is translated as CAILNRANYEQYF.

CDR3 in amino acids: CASSSYLGYTF. CDR3 bases: TGTGCCAGCAGCTCCTACCTTGGCTACACCTTC. The rearrangement links TRBV7-2 to TRBJ1-2; D remains ambiguous. The V end was cut by 4 bases, the J end by 7 bases, with 7 bases between. The CDR3 runs to 11 residues. Germline V lookup: CDR1 SGHTA, CDR2 FQGNSA.

In this sample, this clone turned up a few times. The chain is built from TRBV6-5 and TRBJ1-2; D not certain. V shed 2 bases and J shed 8 bases, with 12 bases lying between them. CDR1 and CDR2 from the germline V gene are MNHEY and SVGAGI. The CDR3 length is 13 residues. For the CDR3, the DNA is TGTGCCAGCAGTTACAACCGGTTTGAGGGCTACACCTTC. Its translation is CASSYNRFEGYTF.

The count of this clone is one. V and J are TRBV28 and TRBJ2-7; D is unclear. Germline CDR1 is MDHEN and CDR2 is SYDVKM. Trimming left V 6 bases short and J 6 bases short, with 9 bases between. The CDR3 has 11 residues. CDR3 nucleotides: TGTGCCAGCAGCACCCAGCGCGAGCAGTACTTC. This encodes CASSTQREQYF.

The chain combines TRBV28 with TRBJ1-5, with D unresolved. This CDR3 has 16 amino acids. V lost 3 bases and J lost 7, with 19 bases in between. The germline V gene encodes CDR1 MDHEN and CDR2 SYDVKM. The CDR3 spells CASSFYSSGYGQPQHF. CDR3 in DNA: TGTGCCAGCAGTTTTTACTCCTCGGGATATGGCCAGCCCCAGCATTTT.

The genes are TRBV2 and TRBJ1-5; no firm D call. Germline CDR1 reads SNHLY; CDR2 reads FYNNEI. V dropped 4 bases and J dropped 1 base, with 11 bases sitting between them. This CDR3 is 15 amino acids long. In DNA form, the CDR3 reads TGTGCCAGCAGTGTAAGCACTTTAAGCAATCAGCCCCAGCATTTT. This translates into CASSVSTLSNQPQHF.

The rearrangement uses TRBV2 and TRBJ2-7; possibly TRBD1 for D (6 bases). Germline V gene sequence: CDR1 SNHLY, CDR2 FYNNEI. CDR3 length equals 15 residues. V was trimmed by 9 bases and J by 3 bases, leaving 21 bases between them. This CDR3 is CASTAGTNIGYEQYF. The DNA of the CDR3 is TGTGCCAGTACGGCCGGGACAAATATAGGCTACGAGCAGTACTTC.

The chain joins TRBV4-2 to TRBJ2-7; D is perhaps TRBD1 (6 bases). The V gene lost 4 bases and the J gene lost 2 bases, with 15 bases spanning the gap. The CDR3 is 15 amino acids. The V gene's germline CDR1 is LGHNA and CDR2 YNFKEQ. The CDR3: CASSPRQVSTYEQYF. The CDR3 coding sequence is TGTGCCAGCAGCCCCCGACAGGTATCTACCTACGAGCAGTACTTC.

The genes are TRBV6-5 and TRBJ2-5; TRBD1 matches at 8 bases. In germline, CDR1 is MNHEY, CDR2 SVGAGI. V was clipped by 5 bases and J by 5 bases; unmatched bases: 4. This CDR3 is 13 amino acids long. CDR3 protein: CASSTRTGETQYF. The CDR3 bases are TGTGCCAGCAGTACGCGGACAGGGGAGACCCAGTACTTC.

The chain has TRBV7-7 and TRBJ2-5; D is perhaps TRBD2 (5 bases). The V gene lost 2 bases and the J gene lost 3 bases, with 13 bases spanning the gap. Germline CDR1 SSHAT, CDR2 FNYEAQ (reference sequence). The CDR3 spans 15 residues. The CDR3 region has the DNA TGTGCCAGCAGCTTATTCAGCGGAGCAGAAGAGACCCAGTACTTC. This translates into CASSLFSGAEETQYF.

V gene TRBV4-1 combines with J gene TRBJ1-6, with 7 bases matching TRBD1. J was trimmed by 4 bases and V by 2 bases; bases with no gene match: 8. This CDR3 contains 17 residues. Germline-derived CDR1 and CDR2 are MGHRA and YSYEKL. DNA for the CDR3: TGCGCCAGCAGCCAAACTACTCCGGGACAGTATAATTCACCCCTCCACTTT. Residues: CASSQTTPGQYNSPLHF.

V gene TRBV7-2 combines with J gene TRBJ1-1; a possible D gene is TRBD1 (6 bases). Trimming took 5 bases from V and 7 from J, leaving 11 bases between them. Germline V gene sequence: CDR1 SGHTA, CDR2 FQGNSA. The CDR3 runs 12 residues. The CDR3 region is CASSPTGDEAFF. The DNA for the CDR3 is TGTGCCAGCAGCCCGACAGGAGATGAAGCTTTCTTT. Together with reference TRBV7-2 and TRBJ1-1, the CDR3 gives the full variable domain: GAGVSQSPSNKVTEKGKDVELRCDPISGHTALYWYRQSLGQGLEFLIYFQGNSAPDKSGLPSDRFSAERTGGSVSTLTIQRTQQEDSAVYLCASSPTGDEAFFGQGTRLTVV.

The chain joins TRBV28 to TRBJ2-3; 9 bases align to TRBD2. The germline V gene has CDR1 MDHEN and CDR2 SYDVKM. Trimming removed 5 bases from V and 2 bases from J; junction bases left unmatched: 2. The CDR3 contains 14 residues. CDR3 amino acids: CASSRGGATDTQYF. DNA of the CDR3: TGTGCCAGCAGTCGCGGGGGGGCCACAGATACGCAGTATTTT.

The V call is TRBV5-8, the J call TRBJ2-1; possibly TRBD2 for D (6 bases). This CDR3 is 10 amino acids long. Germline CDR1 SGHTS, CDR2 YDEGEE. Deletions cut 7 bases from V and 15 bases from J, with 14 bases between. The CDR3 is CASWRGRGFF. The CDR3 DNA is TGTGCCAGCTGGAGAGGGCGGGGGTTCTTC.